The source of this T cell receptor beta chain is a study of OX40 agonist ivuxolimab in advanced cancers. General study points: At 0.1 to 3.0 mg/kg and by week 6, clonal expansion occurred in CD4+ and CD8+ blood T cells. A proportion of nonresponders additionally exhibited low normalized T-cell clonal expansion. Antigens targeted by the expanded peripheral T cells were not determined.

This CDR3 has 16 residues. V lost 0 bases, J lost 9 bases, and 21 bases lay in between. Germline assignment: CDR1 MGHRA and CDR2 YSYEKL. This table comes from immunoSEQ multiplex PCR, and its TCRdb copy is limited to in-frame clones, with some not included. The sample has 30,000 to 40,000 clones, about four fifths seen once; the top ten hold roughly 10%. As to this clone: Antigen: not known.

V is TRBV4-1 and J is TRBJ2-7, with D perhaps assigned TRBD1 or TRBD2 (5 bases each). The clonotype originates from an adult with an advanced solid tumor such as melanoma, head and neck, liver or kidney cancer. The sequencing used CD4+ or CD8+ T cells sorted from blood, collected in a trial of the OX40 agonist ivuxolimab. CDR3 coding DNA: TGCGCCAGCAGCCAAGACCTCGCCGGGACGCTAAAGGGGCAGTACTTC. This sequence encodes CASSQDLAGTLKGQYF.